One T cell receptor beta chain is described in this entry. No antigen is known for it. The data belong to a study of CXCR3-negative and CXCR3-positive naive CD8 T cells. Libraries were UMI-labeled 5' RACE TRB cDNA. TCRdb re-called the 5' RACE reads and shows each CDR3 protein once, DNA omitted. The sample includes more than 5,000 distinct CDR3 sequences. CDR1 is SQVTM, CDR2 ANQGSEA, per germline. CDR3 size: 14 residues. Study findings and constraints: CXCR3 levels fell partly with cryopreservation; most assays relied on fresh PBMCs. The TRB CDR3s that CXCR3-positive naive cells carried were more hydrophobic than those of CXCR3-negative naive cells.

The chain combines TRBV29-1 with TRBJ2-3; TCRdb proposes TRBD1, but this gene call is untestable without DNA. The sequence derives from a human donor in good health. Some clones in this sample may be carry-over from other donors' samples. The specimen was naive CXCR3+ CD8+ T cells from blood. Specified subset: CD45RO-CCR7+CD27+CD95- naive CD8+ T cells expressing CXCR3 (TNR3+). The CDR3: CSAATGDSSDTQYF.